This T cell receptor beta chain stems from a study of T cells in Graves' hyperthyroidism and ophthalmopathy. Study-level points and caveats: Peripheral blood also featured most of the thyroid clonotypes expanded above 0.001. The model foresaw ophthalmopathy a median around 6 months prior to onset.

Regarding this clonotype: Its antigen is undetermined.

Clinical symptoms, serum thyroxine, TRAb, thyroid ultrasound and orbital computed tomography informed diagnoses. From germline, CDR1 is KGHDR and CDR2 SFDVKD. The CDR3 has 13 amino acids. Trimming took off 4 bases at V and 5 bases at J, with 7 bases between the two ends. Authors of the study amplified TCR beta CDR3 regions from RNA transcripts. With the HTBI primer set, the TCR CDR3 went through a first round of RT-PCR. TCRdb ran MiXCR on the multiplex PCR reads and lists one entry per CDR3 protein. In the table there are almost 500,000 distinct CDR3 sequences, approximately 23% of which are singletons.

This TCR was sampled from a woman between 65 and 79 years old with Graves' ophthalmopathy. The source material was blood. This rearrangement joins TRBV24-1 to TRBJ2-2; D ambiguous. Here the CDR3 reads CATSEFRTGELFF. The CDR3 nucleotides read TGTGCCACCAGTGAGTTCCGTACCGGGGAGCTGTTTTTT.